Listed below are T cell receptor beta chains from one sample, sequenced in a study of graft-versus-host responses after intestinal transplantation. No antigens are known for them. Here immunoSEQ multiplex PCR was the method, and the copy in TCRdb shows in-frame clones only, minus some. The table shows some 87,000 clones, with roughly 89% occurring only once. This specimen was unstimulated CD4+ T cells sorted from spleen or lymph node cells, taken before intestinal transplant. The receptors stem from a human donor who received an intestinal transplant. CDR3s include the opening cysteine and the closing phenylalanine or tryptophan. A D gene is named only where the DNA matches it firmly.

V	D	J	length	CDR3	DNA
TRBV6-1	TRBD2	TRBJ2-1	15	CASISGLALHNEQFF	TGTGCCAGCATCTCGGGACTAGCCCTACACAATGAGCAGTTCTTC
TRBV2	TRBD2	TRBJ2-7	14	CASTRTSGHYEQYF	TGTGCCAGCACCAGGACTAGCGGGCACTACGAGCAGTACTTC
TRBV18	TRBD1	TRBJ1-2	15	CASSPRDRGNYGYTF	TGTGCCAGCTCACCCCGGGACAGGGGAAACTATGGCTACACCTTC
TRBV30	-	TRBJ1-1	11	CAWSVEPTAFF	TGTGCCTGGAGTGTTGAGCCCACGGCTTTCTTT
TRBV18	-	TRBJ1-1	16	CASSPEGLLPGTEAFF	TGTGCCAGCTCACCGGAGGGACTTCTACCGGGCACTGAAGCTTTCTTT
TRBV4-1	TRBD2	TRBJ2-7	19	CASSQDPTSGRAKSYEQYF	TGCGCCAGCAGCCAAGATCCTACTAGCGGGAGGGCCAAGTCCTACGAGCAGTACTTC
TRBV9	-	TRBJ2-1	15	CASSSTRGVQNEQFF	TGTGCCAGCAGCTCGACTCGCGGAGTTCAGAATGAGCAGTTCTTC
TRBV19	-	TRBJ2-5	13	CASSGSVQETQYF	TGTGCCAGTAGTGGGTCGGTACAAGAGACCCAGTACTTC
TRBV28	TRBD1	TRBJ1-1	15	CASSPSDRVGNGAFF	TGTGCCAGCAGTCCTAGCGACAGGGTCGGGAACGGAGCTTTCTTT
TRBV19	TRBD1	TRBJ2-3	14	CASSMTQGSDTQYF	TGTGCCAGTAGTATGACACAGGGGTCAGATACGCAGTATTTT
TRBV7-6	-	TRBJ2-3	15	CASSLGAISTDTQYF	TGTGCCAGCAGCTTAGGAGCGATTAGCACAGATACGCAGTATTTT
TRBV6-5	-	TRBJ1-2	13	CASAPPLGNGYTF	TGTGCCAGTGCCCCTCCTTTGGGTAATGGCTACACCTTC
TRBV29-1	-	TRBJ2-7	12	CSVAGRSYEQYF	TGCAGCGTTGCCGGCCGGAGCTACGAGCAGTACTTC
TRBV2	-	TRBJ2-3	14	CASSDFGGTDTQYF	TGTGCCAGCAGTGATTTCGGGGGCACAGATACGCAGTATTTT
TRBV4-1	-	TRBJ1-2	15	CASSSRRGEGYGYTF	TGCGCCAGCAGCTCCCGACGAGGGGAGGGGTATGGCTACACCTTC
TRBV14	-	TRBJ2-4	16	CASSRLEPGLKNIQYF	TGTGCCAGCAGCCGCCTAGAACCGGGCCTCAAAAACATTCAGTACTTC
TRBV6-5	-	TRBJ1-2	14	CASSPFVQYSGYTF	TGTGCCAGCAGTCCCTTCGTTCAGTATTCTGGCTACACCTTC
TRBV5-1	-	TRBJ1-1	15	CASSPDGQMNTEAFF	TGCGCCAGCAGCCCCGACGGACAAATGAACACTGAAGCTTTCTTT
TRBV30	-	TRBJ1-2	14	CAWSVRPRRNGYTF	TGTGCCTGGAGTGTACGGCCCCGTCGGAATGGCTACACCTTC
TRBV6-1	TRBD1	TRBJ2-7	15	CASSESWTGGYEQYF	TGTGCCAGCAGTGAAAGTTGGACAGGGGGGTACGAGCAGTACTTC
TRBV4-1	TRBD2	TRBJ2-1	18	CASSQEIRTSASTNEQFF	TGCGCCAGCAGCCAAGAAATCCGGACTAGCGCTAGTACGAATGAGCAGTTCTTC
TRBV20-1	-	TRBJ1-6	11	CSATRNSPLHF	TGCAGTGCCACGAGAAATTCACCCCTCCACTTT
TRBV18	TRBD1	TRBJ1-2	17	CASSSYDRDSPNYGYTF	TGTGCCAGCTCATCCTACGACAGGGACTCTCCTAACTATGGCTACACCTTC
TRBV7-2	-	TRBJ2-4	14	CASSLELAKNIQYF	TGTGCCAGCAGCTTAGAGCTAGCCAAAAACATTCAGTACTTC
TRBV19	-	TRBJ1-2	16	CASSIRSGQANYGYTF	TGTGCCAGTAGTATTAGGAGTGGACAAGCTAACTATGGCTACACCTTC
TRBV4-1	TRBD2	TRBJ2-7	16	CASSQGSLAGGYEQYF	TGCGCCAGCAGCCAAGGGTCTCTAGCGGGAGGCTACGAGCAGTACTTC
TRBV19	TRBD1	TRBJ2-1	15	CASSTPGTGGDEQFF	TGTGCCAGTAGTACCCCCGGCACAGGGGGTGATGAGCAGTTCTTC
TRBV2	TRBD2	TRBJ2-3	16	CASSRTSGRRTDTQYF	TGTGCCAGCAGCCGGACTAGCGGGAGACGCACAGATACGCAGTATTTT
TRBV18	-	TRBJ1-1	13	CASSLAEGTEAFF	TGTGCCAGCTCACTAGCAGAGGGCACTGAAGCTTTCTTT
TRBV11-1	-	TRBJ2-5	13	CASSLGRAETQYF	TGTGCCAGCAGCTTAGGAAGGGCGGAGACCCAGTACTTC
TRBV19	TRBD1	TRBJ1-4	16	CASSIGGQGTNEKLFF	TGTGCCAGTAGTATTGGGGGACAGGGAACTAATGAAAAACTGTTTTTT
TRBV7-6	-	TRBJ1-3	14	CASRAINSGNTIYF	TGTGCCAGCAGGGCCATTAACTCTGGAAACACCATATATTTT
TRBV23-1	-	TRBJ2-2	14	CASRVFPNTGELFF	TGCGCCAGCAGGGTTTTCCCGAACACCGGGGAGCTGTTTTTT
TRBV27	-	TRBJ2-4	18	CASTTPGGTVHGKNIQYF	TGTGCCAGCACCACTCCGGGGGGGACAGTACATGGCAAAAACATTCAGTACTTC
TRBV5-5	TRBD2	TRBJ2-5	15	CASSLGAGAAETQYF	TGTGCCAGCAGCTTGGGGGCGGGAGCTGCAGAGACCCAGTACTTC
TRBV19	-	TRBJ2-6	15	CASSLGGSGANVLTF	TGTGCCAGTAGTCTCGGGGGTTCTGGGGCCAACGTCCTGACTTTC
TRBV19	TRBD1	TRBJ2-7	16	CASSSTRRDRGGEQYF	TGTGCCAGTAGTTCAACCCGCCGGGACAGGGGAGGCGAGCAGTACTTC
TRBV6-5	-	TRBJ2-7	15	CASSSRGGYSYEQYF	TGTGCCAGCAGTAGTCGAGGGGGGTACAGCTACGAGCAGTACTTC
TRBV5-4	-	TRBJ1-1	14	CASSSLTGRRKAFF	TGTGCCAGCAGCTCACTCACCGGGCGGAGGAAGGCTTTCTTT
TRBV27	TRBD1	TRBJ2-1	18	CASSPKPYDRGSYNEQFF	TGTGCCAGCAGTCCGAAACCCTATGACAGGGGCTCCTACAATGAGCAGTTCTTC
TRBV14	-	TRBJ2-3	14	CASSQFRELDTQYF	TGTGCCAGCAGCCAATTTCGGGAGCTAGATACGCAGTATTTT
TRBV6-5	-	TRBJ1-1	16	CASSYSGAVYDTEAFF	TGTGCCAGCAGTTATTCAGGGGCGGTGTACGACACTGAAGCTTTCTTT